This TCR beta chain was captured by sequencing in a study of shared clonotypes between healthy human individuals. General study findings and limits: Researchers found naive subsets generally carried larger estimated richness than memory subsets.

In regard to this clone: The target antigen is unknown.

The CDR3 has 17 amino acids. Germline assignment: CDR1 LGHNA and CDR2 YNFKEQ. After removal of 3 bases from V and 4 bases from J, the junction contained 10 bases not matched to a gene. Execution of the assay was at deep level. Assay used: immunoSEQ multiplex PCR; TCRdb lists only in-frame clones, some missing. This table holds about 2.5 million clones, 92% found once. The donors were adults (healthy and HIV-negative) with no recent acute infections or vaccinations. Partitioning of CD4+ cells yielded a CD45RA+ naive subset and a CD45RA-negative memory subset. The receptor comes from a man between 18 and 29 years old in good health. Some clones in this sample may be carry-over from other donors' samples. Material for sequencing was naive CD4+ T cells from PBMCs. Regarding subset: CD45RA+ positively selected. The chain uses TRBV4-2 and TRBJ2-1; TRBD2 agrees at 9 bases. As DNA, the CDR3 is TGTGCCAGCAGCCAGGACCCGGGACTAGCTAGATACAATGAGCAGTTCTTC. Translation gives CASSQDPGLARYNEQFF.